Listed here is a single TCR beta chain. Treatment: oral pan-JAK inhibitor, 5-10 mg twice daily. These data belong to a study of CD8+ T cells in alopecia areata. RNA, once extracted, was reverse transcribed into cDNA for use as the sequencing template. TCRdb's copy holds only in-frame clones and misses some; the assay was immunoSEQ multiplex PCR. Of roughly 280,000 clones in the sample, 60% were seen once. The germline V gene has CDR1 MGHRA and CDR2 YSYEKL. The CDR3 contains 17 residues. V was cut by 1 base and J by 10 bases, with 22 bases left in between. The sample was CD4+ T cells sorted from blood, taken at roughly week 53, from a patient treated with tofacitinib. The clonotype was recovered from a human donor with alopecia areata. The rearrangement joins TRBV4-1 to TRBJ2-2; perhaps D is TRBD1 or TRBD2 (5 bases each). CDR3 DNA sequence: TGCGCCAGCAGCCAAGTAGGTTTAACGGGGCCCAATGAGGAGCTGTTTTTT. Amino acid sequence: CASSQVGLTGPNEELFF.